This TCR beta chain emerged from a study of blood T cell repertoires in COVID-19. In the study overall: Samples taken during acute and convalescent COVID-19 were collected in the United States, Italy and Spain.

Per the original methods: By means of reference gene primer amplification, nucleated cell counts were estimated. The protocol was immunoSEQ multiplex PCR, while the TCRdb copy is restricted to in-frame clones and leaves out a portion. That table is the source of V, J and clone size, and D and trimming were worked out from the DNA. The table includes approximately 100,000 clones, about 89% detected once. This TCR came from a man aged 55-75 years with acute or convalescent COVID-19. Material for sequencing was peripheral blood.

The CDR3 reads CASSLDLRQINTGELFF. The CDR3 nucleotides read TGTGCCAGCAGCTTAGATCTGAGACAGATTAACACCGGGGAGCTGTTTTTT. The chain employs TRBV11-3 and TRBJ2-2; perhaps TRBD1 as D (5 bases). V was clipped by 0 bases and J by 2 bases, with 13 bases between them. This CDR3 has 17 amino acids. Germline loops: CDR1 SGHNT, CDR2 YENEEA.